A selection of T cell receptor beta chains follows, all from one sample in a study of cytomegalovirus exposure and HLA in healthy donors. Method: immunoSEQ multiplex PCR; TCRdb's copy keeps in-frame clones and lacks some. The sample holds about 130,000 clones, 70% to 85% seen once. The sequencing input was PBMCs. These receptors all stem from a man in his forties in good health and CMV-seropositive. CDR3s include the opening cysteine and the closing phenylalanine or tryptophan. A D gene is named only where the DNA matches it firmly. Part of the rows lack a size; the others show once, few, many or a class for expanded clones.

D gene	clone size	J gene	V gene	CDR3 protein	CDR3 DNA
TRBD1	NA	TRBJ1-3	TRBV7-9	CASSVSGGPNSGNTIYF	TGTGCCAGCAGCGTTTCAGGGGGCCCCAACTCTGGAAACACCATATATTTT
TRBD1	NA	TRBJ1-4	TRBV5-1	CASSRTGLNEKLFF	TGCGCCAGCAGCAGGACAGGGCTGAATGAAAAACTGTTTTTT
TRBD1	NA	TRBJ2-1	TRBV5-1	CASSLAGQGYHEQFF	TGCGCCAGCAGCTTGGCTGGACAGGGATACCATGAGCAGTTCTTC
TRBD1	NA	TRBJ2-7	TRBV7-9	CASSFGQGRPNEQYF	TGTGCCAGCAGCTTCGGACAGGGGAGGCCCAACGAGCAGTACTTC
TRBD1	NA	TRBJ2-3	TRBV18	CASSRSPTGVADTQYF	TGTGCCAGCTCCCGGTCCCCCACAGGGGTAGCAGATACGCAGTATTTT
TRBD1	few	TRBJ2-7	TRBV6-1	CATEGRDRGAYEQYF	TGTGCCACTGAAGGCCGGGACAGGGGGGCCTACGAGCAGTACTTC
TRBD1	NA	TRBJ2-7	TRBV28	CASSSTGTGGYEQYF	TGTGCCAGCAGCTCCACCGGGACAGGGGGATACGAGCAGTACTTC
NA	NA	TRBJ2-2	TRBV27	CASSLLTGELFF	TGTGCCAGCAGTCTCTTAACCGGGGAGCTGTTTTTT
TRBD1	NA	TRBJ2-5	TRBV5-8	CASSLGTGGFQETQYF	TGTGCCAGCAGCTTGGGGACAGGGGGATTTCAAGAGACCCAGTACTTC
NA	once	TRBJ1-1	TRBV19	CASSIWTGGTEAFF	TGTGCCAGTAGTATTTGGACGGGAGGTACTGAAGCTTTCTTT
NA	NA	TRBJ1-6	TRBV5-6	CASSFGLWISPLHF	TGTGCCAGCAGTTTCGGACTGTGGATCTCACCCCTCCACTTT
TRBD1	NA	TRBJ2-7	TRBV5-1	CASSLVGTEYEQYF	TGCGCCAGCAGCTTGGTGGGGACAGAATACGAGCAGTACTTC
TRBD2	NA	TRBJ2-7	TRBV6-5	CASRSSGSYEQYF	TGTGCCAGCAGATCTAGCGGGAGTTACGAGCAGTACTTC
TRBD2	NA	TRBJ2-7	TRBV6-1	CASSEVGTSAMSSSYEQYF	TGTGCCAGCAGTGAAGTGGGAACTAGCGCCATGTCTTCCTCCTACGAGCAGTACTTC
NA	NA	TRBJ1-3	TRBV5-1	CASSLEISSGNTIYF	TGCGCCAGCAGCTTGGAAATTAGCTCTGGAAACACCATATATTTT
NA	NA	TRBJ2-3	TRBV7-4	CASSLVRTGVPDTQYF	TGTGCCAGCAGCTTAGTTAGAACGGGAGTTCCAGATACGCAGTATTTT
NA	NA	TRBJ1-1	TRBV6-6	CASSPPGYTEAFF	TGTGCCAGCAGTCCCCCGGGTTACACTGAAGCTTTCTTT
NA	NA	TRBJ1-1	TRBV29-1	CSVEGGVGEAFF	TGCAGCGTTGAAGGGGGGGTGGGGGAAGCTTTCTTT
NA	NA	TRBJ1-2	TRBV6-5	CASSWRRNYGYTF	TGTGCCAGCAGTTGGCGGAGAAACTATGGCTACACCTTC
TRBD2	NA	TRBJ2-1	TRBV6-4	CASTLGAGGPNEQFF	TGTGCCAGCACCCTAGGAGCGGGAGGGCCTAATGAGCAGTTCTTC
TRBD1	NA	TRBJ1-6	TRBV6-5	CASSYEGQGRSPLHF	TGTGCCAGCAGTTACGAGGGACAGGGAAGATCACCCCTCCACTTT
NA	NA	TRBJ1-1	TRBV6-6	CASSYPGENTEAFF	TGTGCCAGCAGTTACCCAGGGGAGAACACTGAAGCTTTCTTT
NA	NA	TRBJ2-7	TRBV5-6	CASSLATYEQYF	TGTGCCAGCAGCTTGGCCACCTACGAGCAGTACTTC
NA	NA	TRBJ2-3	TRBV28	CASSFIELASDTQYF	TGTGCCAGCAGTTTTATAGAACTAGCCTCAGATACGCAGTATTTT
TRBD2	NA	TRBJ2-5	TRBV5-1	CASSLAGTSGGETQYF	TGCGCCAGCAGCTTGGCCGGGACTAGCGGTGGGGAGACCCAGTACTTC
TRBD1	NA	TRBJ2-1	TRBV27	CASSLSQGESYNEQFF	TGTGCCAGCAGTTTATCACAGGGGGAATCCTACAATGAGCAGTTCTTC
NA	once	TRBJ2-1	TRBV21-1	CASSPLGGGGGDEQFF	TGTGCCAGCAGCCCCCTCGGGGGAGGAGGAGGCGATGAGCAGTTCTTC
TRBD1	NA	TRBJ1-2	TRBV12-5	CASGLHITGGDGYTF	TGTGCTAGTGGTTTACATATTACAGGGGGCGATGGCTACACCTTC
TRBD2	NA	TRBJ2-1	TRBV28	CASSSTLAGGQFF	TGTGCCAGCAGTTCGACACTGGCGGGAGGACAGTTCTTC
NA	NA	TRBJ2-1	TRBV5-1	CASSFPLNGDTYNEQFF	TGCGCCAGCAGCTTCCCTCTAAACGGGGATACCTACAATGAGCAGTTCTTC
TRBD2	NA	TRBJ2-3	TRBV30	CAWSVTTSGYTDTQYF	TGTGCCTGGAGTGTGACGACTAGCGGATACACAGATACGCAGTATTTT
NA	NA	TRBJ2-3	TRBV28	CASSLEGRGTDTQYF	TGTGCCAGCAGTTTGGAGGGTCGCGGCACAGATACGCAGTATTTT
TRBD2	once	TRBJ2-7	TRBV18	CASSTGTSGRAPYF	TGTGCCAGCTCAACCGGGACTAGCGGGAGGGCCCCGTACTTC
NA	NA	TRBJ1-1	TRBV18	CASSPQGAEAFF	TGTGCCAGCTCACCACAGGGGGCTGAAGCTTTCTTT
NA	NA	TRBJ1-3	TRBV5-4	CASSLAPDGYSRGNTIYF	TGTGCCAGCAGCTTGGCGCCCGACGGTTACTCTAGGGGAAACACCATATATTTT